The rows below give T cell receptor beta chains drawn from one sample of a study of cytomegalovirus exposure and HLA in healthy donors. Only in-frame clones appear in the TCRdb table, and some are missing; sequencing was by immunoSEQ multiplex PCR. The table for this sample gives about 150,000 clones. The sequencing input was PBMCs. The origin of the receptors is a woman aged 45-65 years in good health and CMV-seronegative. Both conserved end residues are part of each CDR3. D genes are given only for firm matches.

j_call | v_call | d_call | cdr3_nt | cdr3_aa
TRBJ1-1 | TRBV5-1 | TRBD1 | TGCGCCAGCAGCTCGACAGGGAGTCTGAACACTGAAGCTTTCTTT | CASSSTGSLNTEAFF
TRBJ2-6 | TRBV6-5 | NA | TGTGCCAGCAGTTCCGAACTCTCTGGGGCCAACGTCCTGACTTTC | CASSSELSGANVLTF
TRBJ2-3 | TRBV28 | TRBD1 | TGTGCCAGCAGCTTATCCGGACAGGGCCGAGATACGCAGTATTTT | CASSLSGQGRDTQYF
TRBJ1-3 | TRBV19 | NA | TGTGCCAGTAGTTTCAGCGACTTCTCTGGAAACACCATATATTTT | CASSFSDFSGNTIYF
TRBJ1-1 | TRBV5-1 | NA | TGCGCCAGCAGCTTGGTTGGGGGGATGAACACTGAAGCTTTCTTT | CASSLVGGMNTEAFF
TRBJ2-2 | TRBV18 | NA | TGTGCCAGCTCACCGAATCAGGCCAGAGCGAACACCGGGGAGCTGTTTTTT | CASSPNQARANTGELFF
TRBJ2-5 | TRBV7-9 | TRBD1 | TGTGCCAGCAGCACGACCGACTGGGACAGGGACGCAGAGACCCAGTACTTC | CASSTTDWDRDAETQYF
TRBJ2-7 | TRBV10-3 | NA | TGTGCCATCAACGATCGCGGTGGCTCCTACGAGCAGTACTTC | CAINDRGGSYEQYF
TRBJ2-1 | TRBV28 | NA | TGTGCCAGCGGTACCCTATACAATGAGCAGTTCTTC | CASGTLYNEQFF
TRBJ2-7 | TRBV10-3 | TRBD1 | TGTGCCATCAGTGCACGGACAGGGGGCAGGGAGCAGTACTTC | CAISARTGGREQYF
TRBJ2-5 | TRBV9 | TRBD2 | TGTGCCAGCAGCCCGGCGTCGGGGGGTAGCGGGAGACAGACCCAGTACTTC | CASSPASGGSGRQTQYF
TRBJ2-7 | TRBV28 | TRBD2 | TGTGCCAGCAGCCCACGCGGGAGAACTCCGAACGAGCAGTACTTC | CASSPRGRTPNEQYF
TRBJ2-3 | TRBV19 | TRBD2 | TGTGCCAGTAGTAGCGGGACTAGCGGGCGCTACGTTGGCACAGATACGCAGTATTTT | CASSSGTSGRYVGTDTQYF
TRBJ1-3 | TRBV27 | NA | TGTGCCAGCAGTCTTTACGGTAGCACCTCTGGAAACACCATATATTTT | CASSLYGSTSGNTIYF
TRBJ2-7 | TRBV9 | TRBD1 | TGTGCCAGCAGCGTAGAAAACAGGGGGGACGAGCAGTACTTC | CASSVENRGDEQYF
TRBJ1-2 | TRBV30 | TRBD1 | TGTGCCTGGAGTCGAGGGGGCAACAGGGTCGGCTACACCTTC | CAWSRGGNRVGYTF
TRBJ1-2 | TRBV9 | TRBD1 | TGTGCCAGCAGCTTTCACGTGGGACAGGGGGTGAACTATGGCTACACCTTC | CASSFHVGQGVNYGYTF
TRBJ1-1 | TRBV18 | NA | TGTGCCAGCTCACCACTGGGGCAGGGTAGCACTGAAGCTTTCTTT | CASSPLGQGSTEAFF
TRBJ2-2 | TRBV6-5 | TRBD2 | TGTGCCAGCAGTTCCGGGGGGGCCGGAACCGGGGAGCTGTTTTTT | CASSSGGAGTGELFF
TRBJ1-4 | TRBV29-1 | TRBD1 | TGCAGCGCGGGGACAGCTACACGTAATGAAAAACTGTTTTTT | CSAGTATRNEKLFF
TRBJ2-5 | TRBV5-4 | NA | TGTGCCAGCAGCTTGCAGGGCTACACACAAGAGACCCAGTACTTC | CASSLQGYTQETQYF
TRBJ2-5 | TRBV4-2 | TRBD2 | TGTGCCAGCAGCCAATTTAGCGGGGGATTGCAAGAGACCCAGTACTTC | CASSQFSGGLQETQYF
TRBJ2-3 | TRBV18 | NA | TGTGCCAGCTCACCTATGACAGAAACCACAGATACGCAGTATTTT | CASSPMTETTDTQYF
TRBJ1-6 | TRBV4-1 | TRBD1 | TGCGCCAGCAGCCGCGCTCCAAACAGGGGATCGGCACCCCTCCACTTT | CASSRAPNRGSAPLHF
TRBJ2-2 | TRBV5-4 | NA | TGTGCCAGCAGCCCCATTAACACCGGGGAGCTGTTTTTT | CASSPINTGELFF
TRBJ2-1 | TRBV29-1 | NA | TGCAGCGTAGTAAGGGGTGATTCCTACAATGAGCAGTTCTTC | CSVVRGDSYNEQFF
TRBJ2-7 | TRBV5-1 | NA | TGCGCCAGCAGCTTGAATATTTACTCCTACGAGCAGTACTTC | CASSLNIYSYEQYF
TRBJ2-1 | TRBV19 | TRBD1 | TGTGCCAGTAGCACCTCCGGGACAGGGAGGGGAAATGAGCAGTTCTTC | CASSTSGTGRGNEQFF
TRBJ2-2 | TRBV9 | NA | TGTGCCAGCAGCGTAGCTGGGAGAGCGAACACCGGGGAGCTGTTTTTT | CASSVAGRANTGELFF
TRBJ2-1 | TRBV5-8 | NA | TGTGCCAGCAGCCTAGATAGGCCCTACAATGAGCAGTTCTTC | CASSLDRPYNEQFF
TRBJ2-1 | TRBV9 | TRBD2 | TGTGCCAGCAGACCAGCGGGGGGAAGCTCCTACAATGAGCAGTTCTTC | CASRPAGGSSYNEQFF
TRBJ1-3 | TRBV5-6 | TRBD1 | TGTGCCAGCAGCCCAGGACAGGCCTCCTCTGGAAACACCATATATTTT | CASSPGQASSGNTIYF
TRBJ2-3 | TRBV4-1 | TRBD1 | TGCGCCAGCAGCCAACTGCCGGGACAGGGGGTGGCAGATACGCAGTATTTT | CASSQLPGQGVADTQYF
TRBJ1-4 | TRBV6-5 | TRBD1 | TGTGCCAGCAGTGAGACAGGGGGCGGTGAAAAACTGTTTTTT | CASSETGGGEKLFF
TRBJ2-5 | TRBV30 | NA | TGTGCCTGGAGTTTAGCTCGGAACCAAGAGACCCAGTACTTC | CAWSLARNQETQYF
TRBJ2-1 | TRBV29-1 | NA | TGCAGCGTGGGGAGAGTCGGGAACGGTGAGCAGTTCTTC | CSVGRVGNGEQFF
TRBJ1-4 | TRBV30 | NA | TGTGCCTGGAGTCGTAATGAAAAACTGTTTTTT | CAWSRNEKLFF
TRBJ2-1 | TRBV11-2 | NA | TGTGCCAGCAGCTTAGACAGGGTTCACAATGAGCAGTTCTTC | CASSLDRVHNEQFF
TRBJ1-3 | TRBV4-3 | NA | TGCGCCAGCAGCCAAGAAGGGGAGGGCTCTGGAAACACCATATATTTT | CASSQEGEGSGNTIYF
TRBJ2-1 | TRBV4-1 | TRBD1 | TGCGCCAGCAGCCAAGAACGGGACAGGGCCCTTTACAATGAGCAGTTCTTC | CASSQERDRALYNEQFF
TRBJ2-7 | TRBV19 | NA | TGTGCCAGTAGTATAGGCGGTTACTCCTACGAGCAGTACTTC | CASSIGGYSYEQYF
TRBJ2-2 | TRBV28 | TRBD2 | TGTGCCAGCAGTCCTCCCGGGGGGGGAGAAGGTCCCGGGGAGCTGTTTTTT | CASSPPGGGEGPGELFF
TRBJ2-1 | TRBV7-9 | NA | TGTGCCAGCAGGCCGGGGAGCGGGTTCCACAATGAGCAGTTCTTC | CASRPGSGFHNEQFF
TRBJ1-2 | TRBV29-1 | NA | TGCAGCGTTGAGTGGGGTCGGGCGGGCGGCTACAACTTC | CSVEWGRAGGYNF
TRBJ2-5 | TRBV7-2 | TRBD2 | TGTGCCAGCAGCCCGGGGGGGGCGCTTGAGCAGACCCAGTACTTC | CASSPGGALEQTQYF
TRBJ1-1 | TRBV9 | TRBD1 | TGTGCCAGCAGCGAGGGACAGGGGAGGAACACTGAAGCTTTCTTT | CASSEGQGRNTEAFF
TRBJ1-3 | TRBV6-6 | NA | TGTGCCAGCAGTTACGAGGGTGGAAACACCATATATTTT | CASSYEGGNTIYF
TRBJ2-7 | TRBV6-5 | NA | TGTGCCAGCAGATCACAGGGAGGGGGTGGAGAGCAGTACTTC | CASRSQGGGGEQYF
TRBJ1-1 | TRBV18 | NA | TGTGCCAGCTCCTCGGTTGGCACTGAAGCTTTCTTT | CASSSVGTEAFF
TRBJ2-3 | TRBV5-1 | NA | TGCGCCAGCAGCTTGGAGCTGGGGGGTATTACCTCTAGCACAGATACGCAGTATTTT | CASSLELGGITSSTDTQYF
TRBJ2-5 | TRBV5-6 | TRBD2 | TGTGCCAGCAGCTCAACAGAGTACTCGGGAGGGGAGACCCAGTACTTC | CASSSTEYSGGETQYF
TRBJ2-7 | TRBV6-5 | NA | TGTGCCAGCAAACCCCAGGGGACCCACGAGCAGTACTTC | CASKPQGTHEQYF
TRBJ1-4 | TRBV27 | TRBD1 | TGTGCCAGCAGTTCACAGGGGTGGCTGGAAAAACTGTTTTTT | CASSSQGWLEKLFF
TRBJ2-7 | TRBV5-4 | TRBD1 | TGTGCCAGCAGCCTGGACAGGGGATCCTACGAGCAGTACTTC | CASSLDRGSYEQYF
TRBJ1-5 | TRBV5-1 | TRBD1 | TGCGCCAGCAGGGACAGGGAAAATCAGCCCCAGCATTTT | CASRDRENQPQHF
TRBJ2-7 | TRBV5-1 | TRBD1 | TGCGCCAGCAGCGTGGGACAGGCCGTGGACGAGCAGTACTTC | CASSVGQAVDEQYF
TRBJ1-2 | TRBV7-9 | TRBD1 | TGTGCCAGCAGCTTAACCCTACAGGGGGCGCAGGGCTATGGCTACACCTTC | CASSLTLQGAQGYGYTF
TRBJ1-1 | TRBV6-6 | NA | TGTGCCAGCAGTTACGAGGCGCGTGCTTTCTTT | CASSYEARAFF
TRBJ2-1 | TRBV9 | NA | TGTGCCAGCAGCGTGAGGAGCGAGCAGTTCTTC | CASSVRSEQFF
TRBJ2-1 | TRBV9 | NA | TGTGCCAGCAGCCCCGATGGGGCTTACAATGAGCAGTTCTTC | CASSPDGAYNEQFF